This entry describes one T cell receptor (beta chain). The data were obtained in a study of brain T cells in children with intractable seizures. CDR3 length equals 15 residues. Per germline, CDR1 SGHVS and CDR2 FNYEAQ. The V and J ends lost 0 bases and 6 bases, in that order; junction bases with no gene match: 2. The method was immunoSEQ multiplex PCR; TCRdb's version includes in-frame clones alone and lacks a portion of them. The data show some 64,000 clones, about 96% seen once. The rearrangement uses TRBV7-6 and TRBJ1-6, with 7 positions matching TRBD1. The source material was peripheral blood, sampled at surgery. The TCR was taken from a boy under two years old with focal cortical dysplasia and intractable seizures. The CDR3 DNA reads TGTGCCAGCAGCTTAGCGGGACAGTTTAATTCACCCCTCCACTTT. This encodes CASSLAGQFNSPLHF.